The rows below give T cell receptor beta chains drawn from one sample of a study of T cell responses to AZD1222 COVID-19 vaccine. Clones were read by immunoSEQ multiplex PCR, and TCRdb kept only the in-frame ones, dropping some. The table records fewer than 75,000 clones, 85% to 95% of them present only once. Source: peripheral blood, taken 28 days after the second dose of the MenACWY control vaccine. The receptors derive from an adult who received the MenACWY meningococcal vaccine as a control. CDR3s include the opening cysteine and the closing phenylalanine or tryptophan. D genes are given only for firm matches. The size field is filled for only some rows; it gives once, few, many or a size class.

j_call d_call v_call clone_size cdr3_nt cdr3_aa
TRBJ2-2 NA TRBV5-1 once TGCGCCAGCAGCTCGGGCCTTATGCTGCGGGAGCTGTTTTTT CASSSGLMLRELFF
TRBJ1-2 NA TRBV23-1 once TGCGCCAGCAGTCAAAAAGGACCAATGGGAGGCTACACCTTC CASSQKGPMGGYTF
TRBJ1-2 NA TRBV5-6 NA TGTGCCAGCAGCTTGGTGGGGAGGGGCTACACCTTC CASSLVGRGYTF
TRBJ1-1 NA TRBV27 NA TGTGCCAGCAGCGTGGGGTCGGACACTGAAGCTTTCTTT CASSVGSDTEAFF
TRBJ1-1 NA TRBV7-9 few TGTGCCAGCAGCTTAGCCGATGGTGTTTACACTGAAGCTTTCTTT CASSLADGVYTEAFF
TRBJ2-1 TRBD2 TRBV27 NA TGTGCCAGCAGTTGGGGACTAGCGGGAAAGGAGCAGTTCTTC CASSWGLAGKEQFF
TRBJ1-1 NA TRBV14 few TGTGCCAGCAGCCCACGGAGAGTTGGGACGGCTTTCTTT CASSPRRVGTAFF
TRBJ1-4 NA TRBV29-1 NA TGCAGCGTGCTCGGTCCGGGGGGAAAACTGTTTTTT CSVLGPGGKLFF
TRBJ2-5 NA TRBV24-1 once TGTGCCACCAGTGTCCGGGACGAGAGGGACGAGACCCAGTACTTC CATSVRDERDETQYF
TRBJ1-3 NA TRBV30 NA TGTGCCTGGAGTCCCGGCGGTAGCTCTGGAAACACCATATATTTT CAWSPGGSSGNTIYF
TRBJ2-1 TRBD2 TRBV7-9 NA TGTGCCAGCAGCCTAGCCCTAGCGGGAGTCTATAATGAGCAGTTCTTC CASSLALAGVYNEQFF
TRBJ1-5 TRBD1 TRBV28 NA TGTGCCAGCAGACCGAGAGCAGGGGGCACGTCCCAGCATTTT CASRPRAGGTSQHF
TRBJ1-2 NA TRBV19 once TGTGCCAGTACGGGGGTGTACTATGGCTACACCTTC CASTGVYYGYTF
TRBJ2-7 NA TRBV5-4 once TGTGCCAGCAGCCCCACCCTCGGTTCCCACTACGAGCAGTACTTC CASSPTLGSHYEQYF
TRBJ1-3 NA TRBV11-2 once TGTGCCAGCAGCTTAAGACAGGCTGGCTCTGGAAACACCATATATTTT CASSLRQAGSGNTIYF
TRBJ1-6 NA TRBV21-1 once TGTGCCAGCAGCAAAGAGGGGAGAAGCTCCTATAATTCACCCCTCCACTTT CASSKEGRSSYNSPLHF
TRBJ2-7 NA TRBV4-1 NA TGCGCCAGCAGCCAAGATGGGGCGGGAAAATCACTCTACGAGCAGTACTTC CASSQDGAGKSLYEQYF
TRBJ2-7 NA TRBV29-1 NA TGCAGCGTTAGGGCAGAGAGCTCCTACGAGCAGTACTTC CSVRAESSYEQYF
TRBJ2-1 TRBD1 TRBV7-2 NA TGTGCCAGCAGCTTTAGTCAGGGGGCGCAAAATGAGCAGTTCTTC CASSFSQGAQNEQFF
TRBJ1-4 NA TRBV6-6 NA TGTGCCAGCAGGGAGGGTCCCAACGGAAAACTGTTTTTT CASREGPNGKLFF